This section outlines one TCR beta chain sequence together with its context. The antigen is unknown. Time point here: blood 4 weeks post-SBRT, at nephrectomy. Treatment reported: 15 Gy SBRT to primary tumor, nephrectomy 4 weeks later. Nephrectomy followed 15 Gy stereotactic body radiation by 4 weeks. The patient's renal cell carcinoma had clear cell pathology. The entry originates in a study of radiation and T cells in renal cell carcinoma. Regarding the study as a whole: No pretreatment tumor biopsies were available for baseline clonotypes.

The data were produced by immunoSEQ multiplex PCR, yet TCRdb's version contains in-frame clones alone and is incomplete. The table records under 200,000 clones, 88% of them present only once. The sample in question was blood, obtained from a patient whose treatment included radiotherapy and nephrectomy. This clonotype was obtained from a woman in her fifties or sixties with renal cell carcinoma.

The CDR3 DNA reads TGTGCCAGCAGCGCCGAAGCCCCGGGAGCTTTCTTT. This encodes CASSAEAPGAFF. The rearrangement links TRBV7-9 to TRBJ1-1; D is uncertain. The CDR3 is 12 residues long. The germline V gene encodes CDR1 SEHNR and CDR2 FQNEAQ (reference sequence). With 5 bases removed from V and 10 bases from J, the gap between germline ends came to 14 bases.